These 10 T cell receptor beta chains originate from one sample sequenced in a study of shared clonotypes between healthy human individuals. Method: immunoSEQ multiplex PCR; TCRdb's copy keeps in-frame clones and lacks some. The table lists about 1.1 million clones, approximately 75% of them singletons. The material sequenced was memory CD4+ T cells from PBMCs. Described subset: CD45RA-negative fraction. These receptors were collected from a man younger than 30 in good health. Some clones in this sample may be carry-over from other donors' samples.

The rearrangement joins TRBV18 to TRBJ1-2, with D tentatively TRBD1 (5 bases). CDR1 and CDR2 (germline): KGHSH, LQKENI. This CDR3 is built from 14 residues. Trimming stripped 0 bases from V and 7 bases from J, with 12 bases between. CDR3 nucleotide sequence: TGTGCCAGCTCACCACCGTCGGACATCTCTGGCTACACCTTC. It encodes CASSPPSDISGYTF.

In the case of this clone: A read error may explain this, as a much larger clone is one base away. The DNA of the CDR3 is TGTGCCGGCAGCTTAGGCGGACAGGCGGACGAGCAGTACTTC. Protein product: CAGSLGGQADEQYF. This chain joins TRBV7-9 and TRBJ2-7; TRBD1 agrees at 7 bases. From germline, CDR1 is SEHNR and CDR2 FQNEAQ (reference sequence). The CDR3 loop spans 14 amino acids.

The chain carries TRBV5-5 and TRBJ1-5, with D uncertain. The CDR3 has 13 amino acids. Germline CDR1 and CDR2: SGHKS and YYEKEE (reference sequence). The ends were cut back, 4 bases at V and 6 bases at J, with 11 bases in the middle. DNA of the CDR3: TGTGCCAGCAGCCAATCTTCTGGTCAGCCCCAGCATTTT. Translation: CASSQSSGQPQHF.

On this clone: It may be a read error: a sequence one base away is much more abundant. At the DNA level, this CDR3 is encoded by other sequences in the same sample as well. The chain employs TRBV2 and TRBJ2-1; D uncertain. This CDR3 region has 11 residues. V was cut by 6 bases and J by 4 bases, with 4 bases left in between. CDR1 is SNHLY, CDR2 FYNNEI, per germline. The CDR3 DNA reads as TGTGCCAGCAGCGATTACAATGAGCAGTTCTTC. Translated: CASSDYNEQFF.

The V call is TRBV4-3, the J call TRBJ2-3; D is unclear. CDR1 LGHNA and CDR2 YSLEER come from the germline V gene. Trimming removed 1 base at V and 10 bases at J, with 15 bases between. This CDR3 comprises 14 residues. CDR3 in DNA: TGCGCCAGCAGCCAAGCCCTCCGGACCGGTGCGCAGTATTTT. Its translation is CASSQALRTGAQYF.

In this sample, this clone turned up once. This rearrangement joins TRBV5-6 to TRBJ1-5; D is ambiguous. Trimming shortened V by 4 bases and J by 3 bases, and 11 bases separated the two germline ends. This CDR3 contains 14 residues. Per germline, CDR1 SGHDT and CDR2 YYEEEE. The CDR3 bases are TGTGCCAGCAGCCTAGGCAGAACCAATCAGCCCCAGCATTTT. Residues: CASSLGRTNQPQHF.

This chain links TRBV19 with TRBJ2-2; D gene unclear. Germline CDR1 is LNHDA and CDR2 is SQIVND (reference sequence). CDR3 length: 15 residues. With 3 bases removed from V and 3 bases from J, the gap between germline ends came to 11 bases. The CDR3 sequence is CASSIRLSDTGELFF. The CDR3 region has the DNA TGTGCCAGTAGTATTAGGTTATCTGACACCGGGGAGCTGTTTTTT.

V gene TRBV6-1 combines with J gene TRBJ2-5, with D perhaps TRBD2 (5 bases). CDR1 MNHNS and CDR2 SASEGT come from the germline V gene. The CDR3 totals 15 residues. V gave up 5 bases and J gave up 5 bases, with 18 bases separating them. CDR3 loop: CASSLTKTAPETQYF. DNA of the CDR3: TGTGCCAGCAGTCTGACTAAGACCGCTCCGGAGACCCAGTACTTC.

This sequence joins TRBV10-2 and TRBJ1-2; TRBD1 is a possible D gene (5 bases). CDR3 length: 14 residues. Between the trimmed V and J ends, which lost 6 bases and 3 bases, there was a span of 14 bases. CDR1 is WSHSY and CDR2 is SAAADI in the germline V gene. The CDR3 is CASSPNGAYYGYTF. The CDR3 bases are TGCGCCAGCAGCCCGAACGGGGCCTACTATGGCTACACCTTC.

This clone has only a few counts. The gene calls are TRBV10-3 and TRBJ1-1; D uncertain. The CDR3 consists of 15 residues. V lost 1 base, J lost 0 bases, and 9 bases lay in between. Germline CDR1 and CDR2: ENHRY and SYGVKD. This CDR3 reads CAISEWLSMNTEAFF. CDR3 coding DNA: TGTGCCATCAGTGAGTGGCTCAGCATGAACACTGAAGCTTTCTTT.